In this sample, the clone carrying this TCR beta chain turned up many times. The antigen is unknown. This sample is part of a study of T cells in Graves' hyperthyroidism and ophthalmopathy. Study findings and constraints: The model anticipated ophthalmopathy a median around six months pre-onset. In blood, most of the thyroid clonotypes expanded above 0.001 were also present.

Deletions cut 2 bases from V and 7 bases from J, with 14 bases between. CDR3 length: 13 amino acids. Germline CDR1 GTSNPN, CDR2 SVGIG (reference sequence). Amplified TCR beta CDR3 regions derived from RNA transcripts. Researchers ran a first-round RT-PCR on the TCR CDR3 using the HTBI primer set. In TCRdb, the multiplex PCR reads were re-called with MiXCR into one record per CDR3 protein. The table shows about 500,000 distinct CDR3 sequences, with about an eighth occurring only once. The sequence was obtained from a woman younger than 35 with Graves' hyperthyroidism. V gene TRBV30 combines with J gene TRBJ1-2; a possible D gene is TRBD1 (6 bases). Sequencing was carried out using blood. CDR3 in amino acids: CAWSLTGLSGYTF. The CDR3 nucleotides are TGTGCCTGGAGTCTTACAGGGTTGTCTGGCTACACCTTC. The variable domain in full, with the rest retrieved from reference TRBV30 and TRBJ1-2, is SQTIHQWPATLVQPVGSPLSLECTVEGTSNPNLYWYRQAAGRGLQLLFYSVGIGQISSEVPQNLSASRPQDRQFILSSKKLLLSDSGFYLCAWSLTGLSGYTFGSGTRLTVV.